This is a list of T cell receptor beta chains from one sample in a study of T cells in Graves' hyperthyroidism and ophthalmopathy. MiXCR was run by TCRdb on the multiplex PCR reads, yielding one entry per CDR3 protein. The table has approximately 530,000 distinct CDR3 sequences, just under 20% seen once; the top ten hold 47%. The sequencing sample was made of blood. Receptors originate from a man aged 40-49 years with Graves' ophthalmopathy. CDR3s include the opening cysteine and the closing phenylalanine or tryptophan. The order of the fields is clone size, J gene, D gene, V gene, CDR3 protein, CDR3 DNA. A D gene is named only where the DNA matches it firmly. Size tells how often a clone was seen (once, few, many) or the class of an expanded clone, and some rows leave it out.

clone_size: few; j_call: TRBJ2-7; d_call: -; v_call: TRBV7-7; cdr3_aa: CASSLSERGEQYF; cdr3_nt: TGTGCTAGCAGCTTATCCGAGCGTGGCGAGCAGTACTTC
clone_size: -; j_call: TRBJ2-2; d_call: -; v_call: TRBV4-2; cdr3_aa: CASRRESTNTGELFF; cdr3_nt: TGTGCCAGCAGACGAGAGAGTACGAACACCGGGGAGCTGTTTTTT
clone_size: -; j_call: TRBJ2-5; d_call: -; v_call: TRBV4-1; cdr3_aa: CASSPRGEGRETQYF; cdr3_nt: TGCGCCAGCAGCCCGAGGGGGGAGGGGAGAGAGACCCAGTACTTC
clone_size: -; j_call: TRBJ2-1; d_call: TRBD1; v_call: TRBV11-2; cdr3_aa: CASSFGAPGQIYNEQFF; cdr3_nt: TGTGCCAGCAGCTTTGGGGCTCCGGGACAGATCTACAATGAGCAGTTCTTC
clone_size: few; j_call: TRBJ2-3; d_call: TRBD2; v_call: TRBV29-1; cdr3_aa: CSVVLTGGDATDTQYF; cdr3_nt: TGCAGCGTTGTCCTGACGGGGGGGGATGCCACAGATACGCAGTATTTT
clone_size: many; j_call: TRBJ2-3; d_call: TRBD2; v_call: TRBV2; cdr3_aa: CASSQSGGDADTQYF; cdr3_nt: TGTGCCAGCAGTCAAAGCGGGGGGGACGCAGATACGCAGTATTTT
clone_size: -; j_call: TRBJ1-6; d_call: -; v_call: TRBV12-3/TRBV12-4; cdr3_aa: CASSLWSINSPLHF; cdr3_nt: TGTGCCAGCAGTTTGTGGTCCATTAATTCACCCCTCCACTTT
clone_size: few; j_call: TRBJ2-1; d_call: -; v_call: TRBV20-1; cdr3_aa: CSASGRGEQFF; cdr3_nt: TGCAGTGCTAGCGGTAGGGGGGAGCAGTTCTTC
clone_size: many; j_call: TRBJ2-7; d_call: TRBD1; v_call: TRBV5-5; cdr3_aa: CASSVGTGQAYEQYF; cdr3_nt: TGTGCCAGCAGCGTCGGGACAGGGCAGGCCTACGAGCAGTACTTC
clone_size: few; j_call: TRBJ1-2; d_call: TRBD1; v_call: TRBV6-1; cdr3_aa: CASRRFDRANYGYTF; cdr3_nt: TGTGCCAGCAGACGGTTTGACAGGGCTAACTATGGCTACACCTTC
clone_size: many; j_call: TRBJ1-1; d_call: -; v_call: TRBV11-2; cdr3_aa: CASSSSHRFFEAFF; cdr3_nt: TGTGCCAGCAGCTCAAGCCACAGGTTTTTTGAAGCTTTCTTT
clone_size: few; j_call: TRBJ2-7; d_call: -; v_call: TRBV29-1; cdr3_aa: CSVPTGLNSYEQYF; cdr3_nt: TGCAGCGTACCAACCGGACTAAACTCCTACGAGCAGTACTTC
clone_size: -; j_call: TRBJ2-7; d_call: -; v_call: TRBV29-1; cdr3_aa: CSVEIRRQATYEQYF; cdr3_nt: TGCAGCGTTGAGATTAGGAGACAAGCAACCTACGAGCAGTACTTC
clone_size: -; j_call: TRBJ2-5; d_call: TRBD2; v_call: TRBV7-3; cdr3_aa: CASSLYGTSGETQYF; cdr3_nt: TGTGCCAGCAGCTTATATGGGACTAGCGGAGAGACCCAGTACTTC
clone_size: many; j_call: TRBJ2-1; d_call: TRBD2; v_call: TRBV28; cdr3_aa: CASNAESLLGTGGGQFF; cdr3_nt: TGTGCCAGCAACGCCGAGAGCCTCCTCGGGACGGGGGGAGGGCAGTTCTTC
clone_size: -; j_call: TRBJ2-3; d_call: -; v_call: TRBV6-2/TRBV6-3; cdr3_aa: CASSYGGGAQYF; cdr3_nt: TGTGCCAGCAGTTACGGGGGTGGTGCGCAGTATTTT
clone_size: few; j_call: TRBJ2-1; d_call: -; v_call: TRBV19; cdr3_aa: CASRDRRLVYEQFF; cdr3_nt: TGTGCCAGTAGGGATCGGCGACTAGTCTATGAGCAGTTCTTC
clone_size: few; j_call: TRBJ2-1; d_call: TRBD1; v_call: TRBV4-2; cdr3_aa: CASSQGTWDSYNEQFF; cdr3_nt: TGTGCCAGCAGCCAAGGGACGTGGGACAGCTACAATGAGCAGTTCTTC
clone_size: many; j_call: TRBJ1-1; d_call: -; v_call: TRBV19; cdr3_aa: CASSIDQGRAFF; cdr3_nt: TGTGCCAGTAGTATCGACCAGGGTCGGGCTTTCTTT
clone_size: -; j_call: TRBJ2-1; d_call: TRBD2; v_call: TRBV10-3; cdr3_aa: CAIWGGSGNEQFF; cdr3_nt: TGTGCCATCTGGGGCGGGAGTGGCAATGAGCAGTTCTTC
clone_size: -; j_call: TRBJ2-6; d_call: -; v_call: TRBV29-1; cdr3_aa: CSVVSGAGANVLTF; cdr3_nt: TGCAGCGTTGTCTCGGGTGCTGGGGCCAACGTCCTGACTTTC
clone_size: -; j_call: TRBJ1-4; d_call: -; v_call: TRBV28; cdr3_aa: CASFNEKLFF; cdr3_nt: TGTGCCAGCTTCAATGAAAAACTGTTTTTT
clone_size: -; j_call: TRBJ2-1; d_call: TRBD2; v_call: TRBV2; cdr3_aa: CASSPAGGQLIYEQFF; cdr3_nt: TGTGCCAGCAGTCCTGCGGGGGGCCAGTTGATATATGAGCAGTTCTTC
clone_size: -; j_call: TRBJ2-5; d_call: TRBD2; v_call: TRBV20-1; cdr3_aa: CSAGHTWGLVETQYF; cdr3_nt: TGCAGTGCCGGGCACACCTGGGGACTAGTGGAGACCCAGTACTTC